This T cell receptor beta chain stems from a study of early T cells in non-severe SARS-CoV-2 infection. Study summary: Investigators sequenced bulk RNA drawn from unsorted whole blood, and chains remained unpaired. Study-level findings and limits: There was a bias toward anti-spike CD8 responses in VDJdb matching, which missed private and CD4 specificities.

The CDR3 is 14 amino acids. V was clipped by 6 bases and J by 4 bases, with 15 bases between them. Germline lookup yields CDR1 MNHEY and CDR2 SMNVEV (reference sequence). Comments on this clonotype: Its antigen remains unknown.

Individual cDNA molecules carried attached unique molecular identifiers. Each CDR3 protein is one row after TCRdb ran MiXCR on the 5' RACE reads. The sample has 70,000 to 95,000 distinct CDR3 sequences, over 9% seen once. This clonotype was obtained from an adult who was a healthcare worker with PCR-confirmed SARS-CoV-2 infection or an uninfected control (not recorded which). The sequencing sample was made of whole blood. The chain is built from TRBV27 and TRBJ1-1; D is unclear. The CDR3 here is CASRPNREVTEAFF. The CDR3 nucleotides read TGTGCCAGCAGGCCAAACCGGGAGGTCACTGAAGCTTTCTTT.